A single sample gave rise to the 6 T cell receptor beta chains below, sequenced in a study of control samples from healthy donors and cancer patients. Some clones are missing from TCRdb's copy, which holds only in-frame ones; the method was immunoSEQ multiplex PCR. The repertoire holds 80,000 or so clones, with 85% to 95% as singletons. Sequenced: blood. These receptor sequences come from a woman aged 60-70 years in good health.

This chain's CDR3 is CASRLQGPYEQYF. Here the CDR3 DNA reads TGTGCCAGCAGGCTTCAGGGACCGTACGAGCAGTACTTC. The chain uses TRBV28 and TRBJ2-7, with D possibly being TRBD1 or TRBD2 (5 bases each). Germline CDR1 reads MDHEN; CDR2 reads SYDVKM. Deletions cut 6 bases from V and 4 bases from J, with 13 bases between. There are 13 residues in the CDR3.

The chain combines TRBV5-1 with TRBJ2-1; 12 nucleotides line up with TRBD2. This CDR3 is 14 amino acids long. Trimming cost V 4 bases and J 8 bases; bases outside gene matches: 4. Germline V lookup: CDR1 SGHRS, CDR2 YFSETQ. CDR3 region: CASSIRLAGDEQFF. CDR3 nucleotide sequence: TGCGCCAGCAGCATACGACTAGCGGGAGATGAGCAGTTCTTC.

The V gene is TRBV28, the J gene TRBJ2-1; a possible D gene is TRBD2 (5 bases). The CDR3 contains 15 residues. Trimming left V 8 bases short and J 0 bases short, with 14 bases between. In germline, CDR1 is MDHEN, CDR2 SYDVKM. CDR3 DNA: TGTGCCAGCGGGGATCAGCGGAGCTCCTACAATGAGCAGTTCTTC. Amino acid sequence: CASGDQRSSYNEQFF.

The V gene is TRBV7-2, the J gene TRBJ1-6, with D possibly being TRBD1 (6 bases). The CDR3 spans 17 residues. Germline CDR1 reads SGHTA; CDR2 reads FQGNSA. V was shortened by 5 bases and J by 0 bases, with 14 bases between the two germline ends. CDR3 in DNA: TGTGCCAGCAGCCCGCCCGGACAGAGCTCCTATAATTCACCCCTCCACTTT. Translating it yields CASSPPGQSSYNSPLHF.

The chain employs TRBV5-3 and TRBJ2-7; 13 nucleotides agree with TRBD2. TRBV5-3 carries the ORF label, with uncertain function. This CDR3 region has 17 residues. With 9 bases clipped from V and 2 bases from J, the junction kept 14 bases outside the gene matches. The CDR3 region is CANIRGTSGKGTYEQYF. CDR3 in DNA: TGTGCCAACATAAGGGGGACTAGCGGGAAGGGAACCTACGAGCAGTACTTC.

The chain is built from TRBV28 and TRBJ1-4, with D perhaps TRBD1 (5 bases). Trimming pared 11 bases from V and 3 bases from J, leaving 13 bases between. The CDR3 totals 13 residues. CDR1 MDHEN and CDR2 SYDVKM come from the germline V gene. The CDR3: CAVTGGSNEKLFF. The CDR3, as DNA: TGTGCCGTTACTGGGGGGTCTAATGAAAAACTGTTTTTT.